Below are 17 T cell receptor beta chains sequenced from a single sample in a study of cytomegalovirus exposure and HLA in healthy donors. PCR used 60 Vbeta primers and 13 Jbeta primers. The repertoire was sequenced with immunoSEQ multiplex PCR; TCRdb's copy has only in-frame clones and lacks some. The table lists about 160,000 clones, roughly 82% of them singletons. Sample: PBMCs. These receptors originate from a girl aged 10 to 17 in good health and CMV-seropositive.

This chain links TRBV7-9 with TRBJ2-1; TRBD2 agrees at 13 bases. V shed 5 bases and J 4 bases; nucleotides not matched to a gene: 5. CDR3 length: 16 amino acids. CDR1 is SEHNR, CDR2 FQNEAQ, per germline (reference sequence). DNA for the CDR3: TGTGCCAGCAGCCGGACTAGCGGGGGAGCTTACAATGAGCAGTTCTTC. It yields the protein CASSRTSGGAYNEQFF.

The chain couples TRBV5-1 to TRBJ2-5, with TRBD1 matching 8 bases. CDR1 and CDR2 from the germline V gene are SGHRS and YFSETQ. With 0 bases clipped from V and 5 bases from J, the junction kept 3 bases outside the gene matches. CDR3 length: 14 amino acids. CDR3 sequence (DNA): TGCGCCAGCAGCTTGGGACAGGGGAGGGAGACCCAGTACTTC. Its translation: CASSLGQGRETQYF.

V usage is TRBV6-1 and J usage is TRBJ2-3; 7 bases map to TRBD2. J lost 10 bases, V lost 4 bases, and 8 bases had no gene match. The V gene's germline CDR1 is MNHNS and CDR2 SASEGT. This CDR3 comprises 13 residues. The CDR3: CASSGGLGGAQYF. In nucleotides, the CDR3 is TGTGCCAGCAGTGGGGGATTGGGGGGGGCGCAGTATTTT.

The chain is built from TRBV7-2 and TRBJ2-7; D is unresolved. CDR3 length: 12 residues. Deletions cut 1 base from V and 3 bases from J, with 4 bases between. Germline loops: CDR1 SGHTA, CDR2 FQGNSA. In nucleotides, the CDR3 is TGTGCCAGCAGCTTAGTAAACTACGAGCAGTACTTC. Protein: CASSLVNYEQYF.

This clone was observed once. The chain joins TRBV7-6 to TRBJ1-1; 8 bases match TRBD1. CDR1 and CDR2 (germline): SGHVS, FNYEAQ. The length of the CDR3 is 13 residues. The junction had 2 bases not matched to a gene; V was cut back by 4 bases and J by 4 bases. The CDR3 DNA reads TGTGCCAGCAGCTACGACAGGGGCACTGAAGCTTTCTTT. This translates into CASSYDRGTEAFF.

The chain employs TRBV11-2 and TRBJ2-5, with a possible D match to TRBD2 (5 bases). The V gene's germline CDR1 is SGHAT and CDR2 FQNNGV. The V end was cut by 5 bases, the J end by 5 bases, with 18 bases between. CDR3 length: 15 residues. The CDR3 reads CASSPDGMEHETQYF. CDR3 coding DNA: TGTGCCAGCAGCCCAGACGGGATGGAACATGAGACCCAGTACTTC.

The chain is built from TRBV28 and TRBJ2-7; D is unclear. From germline, CDR1 is MDHEN and CDR2 SYDVKM. V gave up 6 bases and J gave up 5 bases, with 17 bases separating them. CDR3 length: 14 residues. The CDR3, as DNA: TGTGCCAGCAGACACAACTTGGGCAAGGACGAGCAGTACTTC. Its protein product is CASRHNLGKDEQYF. Drawing the rest from reference TRBV28 and TRBJ2-7, the complete variable domain is DVKVTQSSRYLVKRTGEKVFLECVQDMDHENMFWYRQDPGLGLRLIYFSYDVKMKEKGDIPEGYSVSREKKERFSLILESASTNQTSMYLCASRHNLGKDEQYFGPGTRLTVT.

The V gene is TRBV10-1, the J gene TRBJ1-2; possible D gene TRBD1, 5 bases. CDR1 is WNHNN, CDR2 SYGVQD, per germline (reference sequence). The CDR3 totals 11 residues. Between the trimmed V and J ends, which lost 9 bases and 7 bases, there was a span of 12 bases. The CDR3 DNA follows: TGCGCCAGTGGGGGGGGTTGTGGCTACACCTTC. Its translation: CASGGGCGYTF.

This clone was counted a single time. The genes are TRBV6-5 and TRBJ1-1; 9 bases agree with TRBD1. Germline values: CDR1 MNHEY, CDR2 SVGAGI. The CDR3 loop spans 14 amino acids. V shed 4 bases, J shed 7 bases, and the junction held 7 bases outside the gene matches. The chain's CDR3 is CASSSRDRVGEAFF. The CDR3 bases are TGTGCCAGCAGTTCCCGGGACAGGGTTGGTGAAGCTTTCTTT.

This sequence joins TRBV7-3 and TRBJ2-7; 7 nucleotides agree with TRBD1. Germline V gene sequence: CDR1 SGHTA, CDR2 FQGTGA. With V trimmed by 0 bases and J by 5 bases, 4 bases remained unmatched. The CDR3 sequence is 14 residues long. The CDR3 sequence: CASSLTPTGNEQYF. The DNA for the CDR3 is TGTGCCAGCAGCTTAACCCCGACAGGGAACGAGCAGTACTTC.

The CDR3 is CASGLTTLRETQYF. The CDR3 coding sequence is TGTGCTAGTGGTTTGACGACCCTGAGGGAGACCCAGTACTTC. J is TRBJ2-5 and V is TRBV12-5; D unclear. This CDR3 region has 14 residues. Germline assignment: CDR1 LGHNT and CDR2 FRNRAP. Trimming stripped 2 bases from V and 5 bases from J, with 12 bases between.

The chain combines TRBV4-1 with TRBJ2-1, with 10 bases lining up with TRBD2. The CDR3 covers 19 residues. Germline V lookup: CDR1 MGHRA, CDR2 YSYEKL. V shed 4 bases, J shed 4 bases, and the junction held 16 bases outside the gene matches. Written as DNA, the CDR3 is TGCGCCAGCAGCCCTTTAAAACCACCGACTAGCGGGCTTTACAATGAGCAGTTCTTC. This translates into CASSPLKPPTSGLYNEQFF.

This sequence joins TRBV7-2 and TRBJ1-1; no clear D gene. There are 13 residues in the CDR3. CDR1 is SGHTA, CDR2 FQGNSA, per germline. V gave up 2 bases and J gave up 3 bases, with 7 bases separating them. The CDR3 loop reads CASSLWRDTEAFF. The DNA of the CDR3 is TGTGCCAGCAGCTTATGGAGAGACACTGAAGCTTTCTTT. Full variable domain (outside the CDR3, taken from reference TRBV7-2 and TRBJ1-1): GAGVSQSPSNKVTEKGKDVELRCDPISGHTALYWYRQSLGQGLEFLIYFQGNSAPDKSGLPSDRFSAERTGGSVSTLTIQRTQQEDSAVYLCASSLWRDTEAFFGQGTRLTVV.

The J gene is TRBJ2-5, the V gene TRBV5-1; TRBD1 might be the D (6 bases). Looked up from germline, CDR1 is SGHRS and CDR2 is YFSETQ. The CDR3 extends over 14 amino acids. V was clipped by 3 bases and J by 4 bases, with 13 bases between them. DNA of the CDR3: TGCGCCAGCAGCTGGGGTGGGGGCCCAGAGACCCAGTACTTC. Residues: CASSWGGGPETQYF.

This clone was detected a few times. This chain uses TRBV19 with TRBJ2-2; 13 positions agree with TRBD2. Germline trimming cut 6 bases from V and 4 bases from J; bases unmatched to any gene: 2. The germline V gene has CDR1 LNHDA and CDR2 SQIVND (reference sequence). This CDR3 has 15 residues. CDR3 residues: CASSRLAGGTGELFF. In nucleotides, the CDR3 is TGTGCCAGTAGCCGACTAGCGGGAGGCACCGGGGAGCTGTTTTTT.

The chain uses TRBV28 and TRBJ1-2; the D is unclear. Germline V lookup: CDR1 MDHEN, CDR2 SYDVKM. Trimming removed 8 bases at V and 3 bases at J, with 10 bases between. This CDR3 is built from 12 residues. CDR3 protein: CASRPQDYGYTF. CDR3 in DNA: TGTGCCAGCCGACCCCAGGACTATGGCTACACCTTC.

The rearrangement joins TRBV28 to TRBJ1-1; weak D call: TRBD1 (5 bases). The V gene lost 5 bases and the J gene lost 1 base, with 14 bases spanning the gap. Germline CDR1 MDHEN, CDR2 SYDVKM. This CDR3 comprises 15 residues. CDR3 loop: CASSPISDRNTEAFF. In DNA, the CDR3 is TGTGCCAGCAGTCCGATTTCCGACAGGAACACTGAAGCTTTCTTT.